A selection of T cell receptor beta chains follows, all from one sample in a study of sequential checkpoint blockade in melanoma. Method: immunoSEQ multiplex PCR; TCRdb's copy keeps in-frame clones and lacks some. The top ten clones hold around 16% of a sample with 25,000 to 30,000 clones, approximately 83% of them seen once. Specimen: CD8+ T cells sorted from blood (inferred from file names), collected from a patient given nivolumab and ipilimumab in sequence. The receptors originated from a human donor with melanoma. Each CDR3 is given with its conserved first and last residue. The order of the fields is clone size, J gene, CDR3 length, V gene, D gene, CDR3 DNA, CDR3 protein. A D gene is named only where the DNA matches it firmly. Where a row states a size, it is once, few, many or the class of an expanded clone; other rows omit it.

>NA|TRBJ2-1|16|TRBV6-4|TRBD2
TGTGCCAGCAGTCCTTCTTACGGGACTAGATGGAGTGAGCAGTTCTTC
CASSPSYGTRWSEQFF
>NA|TRBJ1-2|13|TRBV30|TRBD1
TGTGCCTGGAGTTCCGGGACAGGGGATGGCTACACCTTC
CAWSSGTGDGYTF
>few|TRBJ2-7|16|TRBV21-1|NA
TGTGCCAGCAGCAAAGGTGGAGCGGAGGGCTCCTACGAGCAGTACTTC
CASSKGGAEGSYEQYF
>NA|TRBJ2-3|15|TRBV6-5|NA
TGTGCCAGCAGTTACTCTAGCGGCGGCACAGATACGCAGTATTTT
CASSYSSGGTDTQYF
>NA|TRBJ1-2|11|TRBV7-9|NA
TGTGCCAGCAGCGCAGGGTCTGGCTACACCTTC
CASSAGSGYTF
>few|TRBJ2-7|14|TRBV11-2|NA
TGTGCCAGCAGCCCTGCGGGGAATCGCCGCGAGCAGTACTTC
CASSPAGNRREQYF
>NA|TRBJ2-3|17|TRBV4-3|TRBD1
TGCGCCAGCAGCCTAAACCCAAACAGGGGGGGCACAGATACGCAGTATTTT
CASSLNPNRGGTDTQYF
>NA|TRBJ1-3|17|TRBV27|TRBD1
TGTGCCAGCAATTTGACAGGGGGGCCAGGTACAGGAAACACCATATATTTT
CASNLTGGPGTGNTIYF
>NA|TRBJ1-1|13|TRBV7-9|NA
TGCGCCAGCAGCCAAGGGGTAGGCACTGAAGCTTTCTTT
CASSQGVGTEAFF
>NA|TRBJ2-1|15|TRBV7-4|NA
TGTGCCAGCAGCTTAATTCGGAGGTGTTGCAATGAGCAGTTCTTC
CASSLIRRCCNEQFF
>few|TRBJ2-7|14|TRBV14|TRBD2
TGTGCCAGCAGCCCGGGACTAGCGGATTACGAGCAGTACTTC
CASSPGLADYEQYF
>NA|TRBJ2-7|13|TRBV27|NA
TGTGCCAGCAGTTTGGCAGGGGGGTACGAGCAGTACTTC
CASSLAGGYEQYF
>NA|TRBJ1-1|11|TRBV10-2|NA
TGCGCCACCCTAGGGGGCACTGAAGCTTTCTTT
CATLGGTEAFF
>NA|TRBJ1-6|15|TRBV7-2|TRBD1
TGTGCCAGCAGCACCGGGACAGACCTTAATTCACCCCTCCACTTT
CASSTGTDLNSPLHF
>NA|TRBJ1-1|13|TRBV28|NA
TGTGCCAGCAGTTTCCACATGAACACTGAAGCTTTCTTT
CASSFHMNTEAFF
>once|TRBJ1-1|16|TRBV9|TRBD1
TGTGCCAGCAGCTCCCCCTCACAGGGGGCTGAGACTGAAGCTTTCTTT
CASSSPSQGAETEAFF
>NA|TRBJ1-2|19|TRBV4-3|TRBD1
TGCGCCAGCAGCCAAGCAACCCTACAGGGGGCTGATTCTAACTATGGCTACACCTTC
CASSQATLQGADSNYGYTF
>NA|TRBJ2-7|15|TRBV28|NA
TGTGCCAGCAGTTTTCAAGGGACTCCCTCCTACGAGCAGTACTTC
CASSFQGTPSYEQYF
>NA|TRBJ2-2|17|TRBV13|TRBD2
TGTGCCAGCAGTTTGGGACTAGCGGGGACGAACACCGGGGAGCTGTTTTTT
CASSLGLAGTNTGELFF
>few|TRBJ1-2|15|TRBV4-3|NA
TGCGCCAGCAGCCAAGGGATTGGACTTAACTATGGCTACACCTTC
CASSQGIGLNYGYTF
>NA|TRBJ1-1|13|TRBV28|NA
TGTGCCAGCAGTTTAGCTAGACACACTGAAGCTTTCTTT
CASSLARHTEAFF
>NA|TRBJ2-1|16|TRBV4-1|TRBD2
TGCGCCAGCAGCCGAGCACTAGCGGGCTCCTACAATGAGCAGTTCTTC
CASSRALAGSYNEQFF
>few|TRBJ2-7|14|TRBV28|NA
TGTGCCAGCAGTCCCCAGGGGTATCTATACGAGCAGTACTTC
CASSPQGYLYEQYF
>NA|TRBJ1-1|14|TRBV5-4|NA
TGTGCCAGCAGCCCGACCCGGGGAGGCACTGAAGCTTTCTTT
CASSPTRGGTEAFF
>NA|TRBJ2-2|17|TRBV7-9|TRBD2
TGTGCCAGCAGCACCGGGACTAGCGGGAGTGGAGCCGGGGAGCTGTTTTTT
CASSTGTSGSGAGELFF
>NA|TRBJ1-6|15|TRBV25-1|TRBD1
TGTGCCAGCAGTGTAGCCGGGACAGGGGCCTCACCCCTCCACTTT
CASSVAGTGASPLHF
>NA|TRBJ1-2|15|TRBV4-3|TRBD1
TGCGCCAGCAGCCAAGTCCGGGACAGCCCCTTGGGCTACACCTTC
CASSQVRDSPLGYTF
>NA|TRBJ1-6|15|TRBV19|TRBD1
TGTGCCAGTAGTCCTATACAGGGGGGGCATTCACCCCTCCACTTT
CASSPIQGGHSPLHF
>NA|TRBJ2-1|17|TRBV7-9|TRBD2
TGTGCCAGCAGCTTCCCCACGACTAGCGGGAGGGGGAATGAGCAGTTCTTC
CASSFPTTSGRGNEQFF
>NA|TRBJ2-3|16|TRBV9|TRBD1
TGTGCCAGCAGCCTCCCCCAGGGACAGGGCCCGGATACGCAGTATTTT
CASSLPQGQGPDTQYF
>NA|TRBJ2-3|14|TRBV28|NA
TGTGCCAGCAGTTTTGTAGCAGGCACAGATACGCAGTATTTT
CASSFVAGTDTQYF
>NA|TRBJ1-5|18|TRBV7-9|TRBD1
TGTGCCAGCAGCTTAGTAACAGTGGACAGGGGGCAGGGTCAGCCCCAGCATTTT
CASSLVTVDRGQGQPQHF
>NA|TRBJ2-1|14|TRBV7-3|TRBD2
TGTGCCAGCAGCTCTAGCGGGGGGGGGAATGAGCAGTTCTTC
CASSSSGGGNEQFF
>NA|TRBJ1-1|16|TRBV29-1|TRBD1
TGCAGCGTGGCCCACCATACCGGGACAGGGTACACTGAAGCTTTCTTT
CSVAHHTGTGYTEAFF
>NA|TRBJ2-7|13|TRBV4-2|NA
TGTGCCAGCAGCTACAGGATCTCCTACGAGCAGTACTTC
CASSYRISYEQYF
>NA|TRBJ2-1|16|TRBV9|TRBD2
TGTGCCAGCAGCGCCGCGGGGGGGAGCTCCTACAATGAGCAGTTCTTC
CASSAAGGSSYNEQFF
>NA|TRBJ1-1|15|TRBV7-2|NA
TGTGCCAGCAGCTTAGGGTTCGGGGTAGAAACTGAAGCTTTCTTT
CASSLGFGVETEAFF
>once|TRBJ2-7|15|TRBV5-1|TRBD1
TGCGCCAGCAGCTACGGAACAGGGGCACCGTACGAGCAGTACTTC
CASSYGTGAPYEQYF
>NA|TRBJ2-7|15|TRBV7-8|TRBD1
TGTGCCAGCAGCTTAGAACAGGGGGCGGGCTACGAGCAGTACTTC
CASSLEQGAGYEQYF
>NA|TRBJ2-3|16|TRBV27|TRBD2
TGTGCCAGCAGTCCAAACGCGGGGGGGGTCCCAGATACGCAGTATTTT
CASSPNAGGVPDTQYF
>NA|TRBJ2-7|15|TRBV27|TRBD2
TGTGCCAGCAGCCTATCGACTAGCCGGGCCTACGAGCAGTACTTC
CASSLSTSRAYEQYF
>NA|TRBJ2-2|15|TRBV9|NA
TGTGCCAGCAGTTTTGGGGGGGCGGGCACCGGGGAGCTGTTTTTT
CASSFGGAGTGELFF